Listed below are T cell receptor beta chains from one sample, sequenced in a study of early T cells in non-severe SARS-CoV-2 infection. Via MiXCR, TCRdb re-called the 5' RACE reads, giving one row per CDR3 protein. The sample records fewer than 80,000 distinct CDR3 sequences, around 12% being singletons. The sequencing used whole blood, collected at baseline. The source of these receptors is an adult who was a healthcare worker with PCR-confirmed SARS-CoV-2 infection or an uninfected control (not recorded which). The donor label of this sample is uncertain. The CDR3 runs from the conserved cysteine through the conserved F or W. D genes are given only for firm matches.

V gene	J gene	D gene	CDR3 protein
TRBV19	TRBJ1-5	.	CASSFSSGTGPSPQHF
TRBV3-1	TRBJ1-4	TRBD1	CASSQAGTGTSEKLFF
TRBV9	TRBJ2-3	TRBD2	CASGVEGSGGSTDTQYF
TRBV5-1	TRBJ2-1	.	CASSLGPRRDAYNEQFF
TRBV19	TRBJ1-5	TRBD1	CASADREGSNQPQHF
TRBV15	TRBJ2-6	TRBD1	CATSRAGQGSSGANVLTF
TRBV29-1	TRBJ2-3	TRBD1	CSAAGTASTDTQYF
TRBV12-3/TRBV12-4	TRBJ2-1	TRBD2	CASSSAGGGYEQFF
TRBV27	TRBJ2-6	TRBD1	CASSLDGQVSGANVLTF
TRBV20-1	TRBJ2-3	TRBD2	CSARRPHGLAGTDTQYF
TRBV5-1	TRBJ2-2	.	CASSLQGMDTGELFF
TRBV29-1	TRBJ1-1	.	CSVEGEGLRTEAFF
TRBV7-9	TRBJ2-1	TRBD1	CASSTDDRASYNEQFF
TRBV12-3/TRBV12-4	TRBJ1-5	.	CASSFTDGNQPQHF
TRBV7-8	TRBJ2-3	.	CASSLGRETDTQYF
TRBV12-3/TRBV12-4	TRBJ1-1	.	CASSFYPSAVAEAFF
TRBV5-8	TRBJ2-3	.	CASSLLPLVDTQYF
TRBV20-1	TRBJ2-1	.	CSSPRGNSEQFF
TRBV29-1	TRBJ2-5	.	CSVFLQETQYF
TRBV12-3/TRBV12-4	TRBJ1-5	.	CASSSQGGQPQHF
TRBV9	TRBJ2-5	TRBD1	CASSVEAGGLIETQYF
TRBV30	TRBJ2-5	.	CAWSVKTEETQYF
TRBV10-3	TRBJ2-3	.	CAISDLYRERTDTQYF
TRBV29-1	TRBJ1-2	.	CSVDRDVYGYTF
TRBV6-5	TRBJ1-4	.	CASSYAGETNEKLFF
TRBV12-3/TRBV12-4	TRBJ2-2	.	CASTARWTGELFF
TRBV12-3/TRBV12-4	TRBJ1-1	TRBD1	CASSLRGTGVTEAFF
TRBV7-8	TRBJ1-1	.	CASSPPLRHSNTEAFF
TRBV18	TRBJ1-2	.	CASSSPRVNYGYTF
TRBV6-5	TRBJ2-3	TRBD1	CASSDRGLSTDTQYF
TRBV6-1	TRBJ1-4	.	CASSAGGRSEKLFF
TRBV9	TRBJ2-3	.	CASSAGALSTDTQYF
TRBV5-1	TRBJ1-2	.	CASSLERDSGSGYTF
TRBV28	TRBJ2-5	.	CASSSPGRDLKETQYF
TRBV7-6	TRBJ1-2	.	CASSLSPGDPNYGYTF
TRBV20-1	TRBJ2-3	TRBD2	CSASTGTSGGITDTQYF
TRBV20-1	TRBJ2-1	.	CSARGRGYNEQFF
TRBV4-1	TRBJ2-3	TRBD1	CASSQAGGTGADTQYF
TRBV19	TRBJ2-5	.	CASRGQIQETQYF
TRBV7-3	TRBJ1-1	.	CASSLTGLDTEAFF